Listed below are T cell receptor beta chains from one sample, sequenced in a study of T-cell reconstitution after alpha-beta-depleted transplantation in children. MiXCR, applied by TCRdb to the PCR reads, yields one record per CDR3 protein. The data show around 370,000 distinct CDR3 sequences, around 10% seen once. The sequencing here drew on PBMCs from the stem cell graft donor, taken from the stem cell graft. These receptors were collected from a human donor who donated a stem cell graft to a child with acute lymphoblastic leukemia. The CDR3 runs from the conserved cysteine through the conserved F or W. A D gene is named only where the DNA matches it firmly. Only part of the rows carry a size: once, few, many, or a class if the clone is expanded.

v_gene	abundance	d_gene	j_gene	CDR3nt	CDR3aa
TRBV27	many	-	TRBJ2-7	TGTGCCAGCAGTTTAGGGACTGTGCAGTACTTC	CASSLGTVQYF
TRBV15	few	-	TRBJ2-5	TGTGCCACCCTCGACCGACAGGGAGGTCAGACCCAGTACTTC	CATLDRQGGQTQYF
TRBV4-3	few	-	TRBJ2-1	TGCGCCAGCAGCCAAGGGACCAGCACCAATGAGCAGTTCTTC	CASSQGTSTNEQFF
TRBV11-3	many	-	TRBJ2-1	TGTGCCAGCAGCTTAGAGGTGGGAGAAGGGAATGAGCAGTTCTTC	CASSLEVGEGNEQFF
TRBV6-6	few	-	TRBJ2-1	TGTGCCAGCAGTTTTGCCCGGGAGCATGAGCAGTTCTTC	CASSFAREHEQFF
TRBV4-1	many	-	TRBJ2-3	TGCGCCAGCAGCCACCCCGGCGCAGATACGCAGTATTTT	CASSHPGADTQYF
TRBV7-8	-	TRBD2	TRBJ2-7	TGTGCCAGCAGCTTAGGGACTAGCGGGAACTCCTACGAGCAGTACTTC	CASSLGTSGNSYEQYF
TRBV5-1	-	-	TRBJ1-5	TGCGCCAGCAGCCCTATTGGGGACTATAATCAGCCCCAGCATTTT	CASSPIGDYNQPQHF
TRBV9	few	-	TRBJ2-7	TGTGCCAGCAGCGCCCATCAACAGGGTGGCTACGAGCAGTACTTC	CASSAHQQGGYEQYF
TRBV4-3	few	-	TRBJ2-1	TGCGCCAGCAGCCAAAGCAGGTTAGCCTACAATGAGCAGTTCTTC	CASSQSRLAYNEQFF
TRBV12-3/TRBV12-4	-	TRBD2	TRBJ2-1	TGTGCCAGCACCATAGCGGGGGGCATGAATGAGCAGTTCTTC	CASTIAGGMNEQFF
TRBV5-1	-	-	TRBJ2-7	TGCGCCAGCAGCCGGGACGCGGTCTACGAGCAGTACTTC	CASSRDAVYEQYF
TRBV4-3	few	-	TRBJ2-7	TGCGCCAGCAGCCATGGGCGGTCCAGCCACTACGAGCAGTACTTC	CASSHGRSSHYEQYF
TRBV3-1	-	-	TRBJ1-3	TGTGCCAGCAGCCAAGACCAGGGAAACACCATATATTTT	CASSQDQGNTIYF
TRBV4-1	many	-	TRBJ2-2	TGCGCCAGCAGCCACTCGAACACCGGGGAGCTGTTTTTT	CASSHSNTGELFF
TRBV5-4	-	TRBD2	TRBJ2-7	TGTGCCAGCAGCTGGGCGGGGGGCAACGAGCAGTACTTC	CASSWAGGNEQYF
TRBV7-9	many	TRBD2	TRBJ2-3	TGTGCCAGCAGGGGGACTAGCGGGAGGACACGGTCAGATACGCAGTATTTT	CASRGTSGRTRSDTQYF
TRBV5-1	few	TRBD1	TRBJ2-6	TGCGCCAGCAACTCAGGACAGGGTTCTGGGGCCAACGTCCTGACTTTC	CASNSGQGSGANVLTF
TRBV20-1	few	TRBD2	TRBJ2-5	TGCAGTGCTTGGACCCCGACTAGCGGGAGGGCCTTTGAGACCCAGTACTTC	CSAWTPTSGRAFETQYF
TRBV6-1	-	-	TRBJ2-2	TGTGCCAGCCGAAGAGGTCCTAGCTCTACCGGGGAGCTGTTTTTT	CASRRGPSSTGELFF
TRBV5-1	-	-	TRBJ1-2	TGCGCCAGCAGCCCCTTGCGGGGCTCCCTCTATGGCTACACCTTC	CASSPLRGSLYGYTF
TRBV20-1	few	TRBD2	TRBJ2-5	TGCAGTGCTAGCCCCACTAGCGGGAGCATCCAAGAGACCCAGTACTTC	CSASPTSGSIQETQYF
TRBV7-9	few	-	TRBJ2-7	TGTGCCAGCAGCCCCCCCCAAGACCGCGATCGTTACTTC	CASSPPQDRDRYF
TRBV25-1	-	-	TRBJ1-1	TGTGCCACCGTCCCCGGGACGGCGAACACTGAAGCTTTCTTT	CATVPGTANTEAFF
TRBV9	many	-	TRBJ2-1	TGTGCCAGCAGCTTCGGAGTAGGGGGGCAGTTCTTC	CASSFGVGGQFF
TRBV11-2	-	-	TRBJ2-7	TGTGCCAGCAGCCGGTACAGGTTAAGGGCCGAGCAGTACTTC	CASSRYRLRAEQYF
TRBV5-1	-	TRBD2	TRBJ2-7	TGCGCCAGCACCGGGACTAGCAACTACGAGCAGTACTTC	CASTGTSNYEQYF
TRBV12-3/TRBV12-4	few	TRBD2	TRBJ2-3	TGTGCCAGCAGTCTAGCGGGAGGTGGAAATACGCAGTATTTT	CASSLAGGGNTQYF
TRBV7-9	few	-	TRBJ1-5	TGTGCCAGCAGCGTGGAGGGGCGACATGGGCCCCAGCATTTT	CASSVEGRHGPQHF
TRBV5-5	-	-	TRBJ2-7	TGTGCCAGCAGCTTGGAGGGGTACTACGAGCAGTACTTC	CASSLEGYYEQYF
TRBV7-2	-	-	TRBJ2-7	TGTGCCAGCTCGGGGGCGTACTACGAGCAGTACTTC	CASSGAYYEQYF
TRBV29-1	-	-	TRBJ1-2	TGCAGCGTTGGGGTGGGCAGGGACGGTGGCTACACCTTC	CSVGVGRDGGYTF
TRBV6-5	many	TRBD1	TRBJ2-7	TGTGCCAGCAGTTACGTTATAGGGGGCCGCACCTCCTACGAGCAGTACTTC	CASSYVIGGRTSYEQYF
TRBV20-1	few	TRBD2	TRBJ2-7	TGCAGTGCTCGGGAAGGACTAGCGGGAATGTACGAGCAGTACTTC	CSAREGLAGMYEQYF
TRBV19	-	-	TRBJ2-1	TGTGCCAGTAGTATTTTGAGTTCGGAGCAGTTCTTC	CASSILSSEQFF
TRBV5-1	few	TRBD1	TRBJ2-1	TGCGCCAGCAGCCAGGGGGACAGGGGGAATATGCAGTTCTTC	CASSQGDRGNMQFF
TRBV9	-	TRBD2	TRBJ2-1	TGTGCCAGCAGCGTTCTACTAGCGGGAGGTCACAATGAGCAGTTCTTC	CASSVLLAGGHNEQFF
TRBV12-5	-	TRBD2	TRBJ2-7	TGTGCTAGTGGTTTAGGGACTAGCGGGAGGGCCTACGAGCAGTACTTC	CASGLGTSGRAYEQYF
TRBV4-3	-	-	TRBJ2-3	TGCGCCAGCAGCCTCGAGGGAGCAGCAGATACGCAGTATTTT	CASSLEGAADTQYF
TRBV10-2	few	TRBD2	TRBJ2-5	TGCGCCAGCAGTGACGGTAGCGGGAGGGCCATGGAAGAGACCCAGTACTTC	CASSDGSGRAMEETQYF
TRBV6-2/TRBV6-3	-	-	TRBJ1-2	TGTGCCAGCAGATCGGTCCATAGCGGATATGGCTACACCTTC	CASRSVHSGYGYTF
TRBV20-1	-	TRBD1	TRBJ1-1	TGCAGTGCTAGACCCGAACAGGGGATTAGGGCGGCTTTCTTT	CSARPEQGIRAAFF
TRBV4-1	few	-	TRBJ2-2	TGCGCCAGCAGGGGGAGTCCGGGCACCGGGGAGCTGTTTTTT	CASRGSPGTGELFF
TRBV6-1	few	TRBD2	TRBJ2-1	TGTGCCAGCAGTCGCGGGGGGAGGGCGGCGAGTGAGCAGTTCTTC	CASSRGGRAASEQFF
TRBV5-1	few	TRBD2	TRBJ2-1	TGCGCCAGCAGCATACCAAGACTAGCGGGGCCGGGGCCGTCCTACAATGAGCAGTTCTTC	CASSIPRLAGPGPSYNEQFF
TRBV3-1	-	-	TRBJ2-1	TGTGCCAGCAGCCTAACAGGGGGAGGGGCTTACAATGAGCAGTTCTTC	CASSLTGGGAYNEQFF
TRBV29-1	-	TRBD2	TRBJ2-3	TGCAGCGTTGCTAGCGGGAGGACAGATACGCAGTATTTT	CSVASGRTDTQYF
TRBV25-1	once	-	TRBJ2-7	TGTGCCAGCAGTGTCGCAGAGATGACCTACGAGCAGTACTTC	CASSVAEMTYEQYF
TRBV7-2	few	-	TRBJ2-3	TGTGCCAGCAGCTTACCCCCGGGTACGCAGTATTTT	CASSLPPGTQYF
TRBV12-3/TRBV12-4	many	-	TRBJ2-1	TGTGCCAGCAGTTTTGTCGGGAGTTCCTACAATGAGCAGTTCTTC	CASSFVGSSYNEQFF
TRBV9	few	-	TRBJ2-3	TGTGCCAGCAGCGGACCGATCGGAGGAAACACAGATACGCAGTATTTT	CASSGPIGGNTDTQYF
TRBV2	few	TRBD1	TRBJ2-2	TGTGCCAGCAGCCTATTGACAGGGGGCATCACCGGGGAGCTGTTTTTT	CASSLLTGGITGELFF
TRBV5-1	few	-	TRBJ1-4	TGCGCCAGCAGTCTTTTCGGACAGCCAACTAATGAAAAACTGTTTTTT	CASSLFGQPTNEKLFF
TRBV5-1	many	TRBD1	TRBJ1-1	TGCGCCACATCCAGGGGGCGGGACACTGAAGCTTTCTTT	CATSRGRDTEAFF
TRBV20-1	many	-	TRBJ2-5	TGCAGTGCGAACGACGGTAGGGAGGAGACCCAGTACTTC	CSANDGREETQYF
TRBV7-2	-	TRBD1	TRBJ1-6	TGTGCCAGCAGCTCGAGGACAGGGGATTCACCCCTCCACTTT	CASSSRTGDSPLHF
TRBV7-9	once	-	TRBJ2-7	TGTGCCAGCAGCCCACGTTTCTACGAGCAGTACTTC	CASSPRFYEQYF
TRBV15	few	-	TRBJ2-1	TGTGCCACCAGCAGGTCGAGCTCCTACAATGAGCAGTTCTTC	CATSRSSSYNEQFF
TRBV20-1	-	TRBD1	TRBJ2-7	TGCAGTGCTCCGGACAGGGGGCGCCTCGAGCAGTACTTC	CSAPDRGRLEQYF
TRBV4-3	-	-	TRBJ2-3	TGCGCCAGCAGCCAAGAGTCCCTAGCAGGAGATACGCAGTATTTT	CASSQESLAGDTQYF